These 15 T cell receptor beta chains share one sample of origin, sequenced in a study of blood T cell repertoires in COVID-19. Libraries were prepared by immunoSEQ multiplex PCR; TCRdb keeps only in-frame clonotypes and omits some of them. The table includes approximately 270,000 clones, roughly 86% detected once. Sequenced material: PBMCs or T cells enriched from blood (not recorded which). These receptor sequences come from a woman aged 60-75 years who had recovered from COVID-19.

This chain joins TRBV28 and TRBJ1-1; TRBD1 agrees at 7 bases. The trim removed 6 bases at V and 4 bases at J, leaving 2 bases unmatched. The germline V gene has CDR1 MDHEN and CDR2 SYDVKM. The CDR3 is 12 amino acids. The CDR3 nucleotides read TGTGCCAGCAGGAGGGACAGCACTGAAGCTTTCTTT. Residues: CASRRDSTEAFF.

This chain links TRBV30 with TRBJ1-1; TRBD1 is a possible D gene (6 bases). CDR1 is GTSNPN, CDR2 SVGIG, per germline (reference sequence). With 5 bases removed from V and 7 bases from J, the gap between germline ends came to 11 bases. CDR3 length: 11 residues. The CDR3 loop reads CAWWGGREAFF. The CDR3 DNA sequence: TGTGCCTGGTGGGGGGGGCGTGAAGCTTTCTTT.

This chain joins TRBV7-9 and TRBJ2-5; D is unresolved. Per germline, CDR1 SEHNR and CDR2 FQNEAQ (reference sequence). The CDR3 loop spans 12 amino acids. V lost 6 bases to trimming and J lost 1 base, with 6 bases between them. This CDR3 is CASRYSQETQYF. DNA of the CDR3: TGTGCCAGCAGATACAGCCAAGAGACCCAGTACTTC.

Points on this clone: Germline and junction disagree at one end, which may indicate a read error. The CDR3 region is CASSFTNTQYF. CDR3 nucleotides: TGTGCCAGCAGTTTCACAAATACGCAGTATTTT. The chain combines TRBV12-3 or TRBV12-4 with TRBJ2-3; unclear D gene. The length of the CDR3 is 11 residues.

This clone was found once. The chain carries TRBV2 and TRBJ1-3; D is perhaps TRBD1 (6 bases). The CDR3 loop spans 14 amino acids. From germline, CDR1 is SNHLY and CDR2 FYNNEI. The V and J ends lost 5 bases and 4 bases respectively, with 12 bases between them. DNA for the CDR3: TGTGCCAGCAGTTACACAGGGTTGGGAAACACCATATATTTT. This translates into CASSYTGLGNTIYF. Full variable domain (outside the CDR3, taken from reference TRBV2 and TRBJ1-3): EPEVTQTPSHQVTQMGQEVILRCVPISNHLYFYWYRQILGQKVEFLVSFYNNEISEKSEIFDDQFSVERPDGSNFTLKIRSTKLEDSAMYFCASSYTGLGNTIYFGEGSWLTVV.

CDR3 protein: CASSKQGALEAFF. CDR3 nucleotides: TGTGCCAGCAGCAAACAGGGGGCCTTAGAAGCTTTCTTT. J is TRBJ1-1 and V is TRBV11-2, with 9 positions matching TRBD1. Trimming at V came to 5 bases and at J to 8 bases, leaving 6 bases not matched to a gene. The CDR3 loop spans 13 amino acids. CDR1 is SGHAT and CDR2 is FQNNGV in the germline V gene.

The V and J genes are TRBV19 and TRBJ2-3, with 8 bases matching TRBD1. The CDR3 runs 17 residues. J was trimmed by 1 base and V by 9 bases; bases with no gene match: 15. Looked up from germline, CDR1 is LNHDA and CDR2 is SQIVND (reference sequence). The CDR3: CASAARSRGHGTDTQYF. Written as DNA, the CDR3 is TGTGCCAGCGCGGCCCGGAGCAGGGGGCATGGCACAGATACGCAGTATTTT.

J is TRBJ2-1 and V is TRBV28; D might be TRBD1 (5 bases). The CDR3 has 13 amino acids. V shed 4 bases and J shed 8 bases, with 12 bases lying between them. The germline CDR1 and CDR2 sequences are MDHEN and SYDVKM. Written as DNA, the CDR3 is TGTGCCAGCAGTTCAGGGCAGGACGATGAGCAGTTCTTC. It is translated as CASSSGQDDEQFF.

The chain couples TRBV4-1 to TRBJ1-1; 8 bases are a match to TRBD1. Germline CDR1 MGHRA, CDR2 YSYEKL. V was clipped by 2 bases and J by 1 base; unmatched bases: 3. The CDR3 runs to 15 residues. The CDR3 bases are TGCGCCAGCAGCCAAAACAGGGGGTCGAACACTGAAGCTTTCTTT. Translating it yields CASSQNRGSNTEAFF.

This clone showed up just once. The chain links TRBV7-9 to TRBJ1-6; D unresolved. The V end lost 4 bases, the J end lost 7 bases, and 11 bases lay between the germline ends. This CDR3 contains 14 residues. The germline V gene has CDR1 SEHNR and CDR2 FQNEAQ (reference sequence). The CDR3 coding sequence is TGTGCCAGCAGCTCAGGACTAGCGAATTCACCCCTCCACTTT. Protein product: CASSSGLANSPLHF.

This chain links TRBV10-2 with TRBJ1-5, with D unclear. V lost 3 bases to trimming and J lost 5 bases, with 5 bases between them. CDR1 WSHSY and CDR2 SAAADI come from the germline V gene. CDR3 length: 12 amino acids. This CDR3 is CASSDSYQPQHF. CDR3 coding DNA: TGCGCCAGCAGTGACTCTTATCAGCCCCAGCATTTT.

CDR3 nucleotide sequence: TGCGCCAGCAGCACTGGACTAGCGGGAATTGTGGGCGATGAGCAGTTCTTC. Translation: CASSTGLAGIVGDEQFF. This chain joins TRBV5-1 and TRBJ2-1; 12 bases are shared with TRBD2. Germline V CDR1 and CDR2: SGHRS, YFSETQ. The CDR3 totals 17 residues. After removal of 4 bases from V and 8 bases from J, the junction contained 13 bases not matched to a gene.

V and J are TRBV5-4 and TRBJ2-7, with TRBD1 as a possible D gene (5 bases). V lost 4 bases and J 6 bases, leaving 14 bases between the germline ends. The CDR3 is 13 amino acids. CDR1 is SGHNT and CDR2 is YYREEE in the germline V gene (reference sequence). The CDR3 DNA is TGTGCCAGCAGCCGATTAGACAGACCCGAGCAGTACTTC. This sequence encodes CASSRLDRPEQYF.

The rearrangement uses TRBV28 and TRBJ2-3; tentatively, D is TRBD2 (6 bases). Germline V CDR1 and CDR2: MDHEN, SYDVKM. This CDR3 is 17 amino acids long. With 5 bases removed from V and 2 bases from J, the gap between germline ends came to 20 bases. This CDR3 reads CASSPNPGLEYTDTQYF. In DNA form, the CDR3 reads TGTGCCAGCAGTCCCAACCCGGGACTGGAATACACAGATACGCAGTATTTT.

Only a few counts were recorded for this clone. The chain combines TRBV6-5 with TRBJ2-7, with TRBD2 matching over 8 bases. The CDR3 covers 13 residues. J gave up 7 bases and V 8 bases, and 10 bases lay outside the gene matches. Germline V gene sequence: CDR1 MNHEY, CDR2 SVGAGI. The CDR3 region has the DNA TGTGCCAGCGTCTCGCCGGGGACTAGGGAGCAGTACTTC. Translation: CASVSPGTREQYF.